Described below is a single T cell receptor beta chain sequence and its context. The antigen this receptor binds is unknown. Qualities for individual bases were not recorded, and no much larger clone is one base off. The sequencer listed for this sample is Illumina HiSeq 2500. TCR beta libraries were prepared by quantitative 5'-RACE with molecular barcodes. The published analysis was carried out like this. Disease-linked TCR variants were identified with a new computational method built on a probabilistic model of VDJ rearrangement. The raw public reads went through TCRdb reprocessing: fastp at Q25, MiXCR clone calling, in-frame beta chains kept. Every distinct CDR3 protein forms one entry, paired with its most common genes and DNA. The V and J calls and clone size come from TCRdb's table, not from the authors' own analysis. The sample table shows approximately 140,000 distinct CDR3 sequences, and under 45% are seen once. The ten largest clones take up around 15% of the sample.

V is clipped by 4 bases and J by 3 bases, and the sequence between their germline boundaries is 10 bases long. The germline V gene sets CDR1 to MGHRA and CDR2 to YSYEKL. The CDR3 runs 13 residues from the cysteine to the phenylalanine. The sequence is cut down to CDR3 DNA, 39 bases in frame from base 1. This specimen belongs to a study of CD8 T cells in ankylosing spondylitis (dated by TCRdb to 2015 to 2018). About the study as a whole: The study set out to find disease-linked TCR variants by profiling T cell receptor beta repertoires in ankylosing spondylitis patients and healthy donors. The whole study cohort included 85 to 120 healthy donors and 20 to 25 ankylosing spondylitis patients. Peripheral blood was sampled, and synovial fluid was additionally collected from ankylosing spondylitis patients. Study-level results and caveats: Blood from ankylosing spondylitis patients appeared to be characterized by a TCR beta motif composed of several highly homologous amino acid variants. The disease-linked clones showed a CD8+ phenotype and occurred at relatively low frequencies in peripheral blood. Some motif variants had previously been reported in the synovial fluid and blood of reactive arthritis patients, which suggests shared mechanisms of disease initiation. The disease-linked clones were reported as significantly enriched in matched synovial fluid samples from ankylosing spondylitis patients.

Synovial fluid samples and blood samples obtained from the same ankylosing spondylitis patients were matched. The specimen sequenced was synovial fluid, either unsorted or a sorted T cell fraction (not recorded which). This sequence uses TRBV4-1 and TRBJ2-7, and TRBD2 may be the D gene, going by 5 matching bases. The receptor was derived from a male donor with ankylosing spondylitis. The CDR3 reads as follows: CASSRSRGYEQYF. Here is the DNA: TGCGCCAGCAGCCGAAGCCGGGGCTACGAGCAGTACTTC.